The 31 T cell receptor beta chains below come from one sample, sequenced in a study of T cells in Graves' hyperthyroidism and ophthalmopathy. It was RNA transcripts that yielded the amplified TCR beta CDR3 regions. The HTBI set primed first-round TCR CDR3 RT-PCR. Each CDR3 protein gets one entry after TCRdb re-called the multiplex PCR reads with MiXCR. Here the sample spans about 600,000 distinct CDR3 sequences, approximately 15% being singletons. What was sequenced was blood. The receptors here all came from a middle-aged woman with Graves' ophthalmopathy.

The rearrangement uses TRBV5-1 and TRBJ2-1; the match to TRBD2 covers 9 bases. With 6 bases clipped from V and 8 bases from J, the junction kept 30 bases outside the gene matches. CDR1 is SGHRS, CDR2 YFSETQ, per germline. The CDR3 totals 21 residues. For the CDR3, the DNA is TGCGCCAGCACCAACCCCACGGCAGGGTCTGATGGCGGGAGGGCCGTGGATGAGCAGTTCTTC. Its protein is CASTNPTAGSDGGRAVDEQFF.

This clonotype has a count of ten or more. The chain's CDR3 is CASSLVTGGSTDTQYF. Here the CDR3 DNA reads TGTGCCAGCAGCTTAGTAACGGGAGGGAGCACAGATACGCAGTATTTT. The chain links TRBV11-2 to TRBJ2-3; 8 bases align to TRBD2. The CDR3 is 16 residues long. The germline gives CDR1 SGHAT, CDR2 FQNNGV. Losses at the gene ends were 1 base for V and 0 bases for J; bases not matched to a gene: 3.

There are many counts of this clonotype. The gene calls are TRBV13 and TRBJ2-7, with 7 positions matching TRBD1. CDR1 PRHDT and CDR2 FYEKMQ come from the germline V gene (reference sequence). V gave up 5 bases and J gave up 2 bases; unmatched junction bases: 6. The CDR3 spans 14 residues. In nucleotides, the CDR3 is TGTGCCAGCAGCCCCCGGGACAGCCCCTACGAGCAGTACTTC. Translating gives CASSPRDSPYEQYF.

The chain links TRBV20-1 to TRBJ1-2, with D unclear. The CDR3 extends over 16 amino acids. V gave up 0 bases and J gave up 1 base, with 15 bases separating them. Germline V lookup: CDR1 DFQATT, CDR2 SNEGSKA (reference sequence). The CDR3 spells CSARDVDRGINYGYTF. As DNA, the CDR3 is TGCAGTGCTAGAGATGTAGACCGCGGAATTAACTATGGCTACACCTTC.

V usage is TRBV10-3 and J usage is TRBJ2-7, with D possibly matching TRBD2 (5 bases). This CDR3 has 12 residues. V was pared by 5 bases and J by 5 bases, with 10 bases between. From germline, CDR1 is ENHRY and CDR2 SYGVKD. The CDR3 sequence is CAISSSGNEQYF. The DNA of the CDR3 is TGTGCCATCAGTTCCTCCGGGAACGAGCAGTACTTC.

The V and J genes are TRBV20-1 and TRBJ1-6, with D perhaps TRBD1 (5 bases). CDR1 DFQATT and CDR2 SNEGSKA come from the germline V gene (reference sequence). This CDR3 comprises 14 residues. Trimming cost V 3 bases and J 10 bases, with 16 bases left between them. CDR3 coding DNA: TGCAGTGCTAGCGGGGGGGTGGGGGTCTCACCCCTCCACTTT. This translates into CSASGGVGVSPLHF.

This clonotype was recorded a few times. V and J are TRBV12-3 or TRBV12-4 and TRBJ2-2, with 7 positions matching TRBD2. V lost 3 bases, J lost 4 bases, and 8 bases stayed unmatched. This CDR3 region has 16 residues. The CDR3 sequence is CASSFSAGSPTGELFF. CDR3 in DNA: TGTGCCAGCAGTTTTTCAGCGGGGAGCCCCACCGGGGAGCTGTTTTTT.

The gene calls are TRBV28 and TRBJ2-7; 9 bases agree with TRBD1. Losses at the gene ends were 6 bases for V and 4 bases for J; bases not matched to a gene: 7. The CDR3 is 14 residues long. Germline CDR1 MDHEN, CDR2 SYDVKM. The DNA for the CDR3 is TGTGCCAGCAGCTGGACAGGGGTAGGATACGAGCAGTACTTC. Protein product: CASSWTGVGYEQYF.

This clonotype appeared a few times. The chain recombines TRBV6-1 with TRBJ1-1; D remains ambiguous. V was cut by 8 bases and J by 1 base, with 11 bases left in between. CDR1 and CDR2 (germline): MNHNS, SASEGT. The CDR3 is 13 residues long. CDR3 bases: TGTGCCAGCGGAAACGGACGGAACACTGAAGCTTTCTTT. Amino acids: CASGNGRNTEAFF.

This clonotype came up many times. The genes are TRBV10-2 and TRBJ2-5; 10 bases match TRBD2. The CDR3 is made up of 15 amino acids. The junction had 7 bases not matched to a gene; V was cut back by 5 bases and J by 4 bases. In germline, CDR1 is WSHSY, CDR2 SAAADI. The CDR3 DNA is TGCGCCAGCAGTAACATAGCGGGGGGTGCAGAGACCCAGTACTTC. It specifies CASSNIAGGAETQYF.

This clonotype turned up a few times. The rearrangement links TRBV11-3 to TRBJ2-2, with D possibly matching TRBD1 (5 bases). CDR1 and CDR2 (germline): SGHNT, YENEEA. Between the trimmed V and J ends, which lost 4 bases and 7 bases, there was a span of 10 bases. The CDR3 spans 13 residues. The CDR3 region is CASSSPGHGELFF. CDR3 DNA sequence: TGTGCCAGCAGCTCACCAGGGCACGGGGAGCTGTTTTTT.

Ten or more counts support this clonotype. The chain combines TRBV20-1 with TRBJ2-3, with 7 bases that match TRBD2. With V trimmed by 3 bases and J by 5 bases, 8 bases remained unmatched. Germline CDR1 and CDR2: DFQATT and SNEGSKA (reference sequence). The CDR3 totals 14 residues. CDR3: CSASPAGNIDTQYF. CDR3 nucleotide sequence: TGCAGTGCTAGTCCAGCGGGAAATATAGATACGCAGTATTTT.

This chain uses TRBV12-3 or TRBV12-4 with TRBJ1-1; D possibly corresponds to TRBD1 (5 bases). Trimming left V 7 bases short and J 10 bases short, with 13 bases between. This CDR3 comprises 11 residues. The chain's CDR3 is CASIQTDGAFF. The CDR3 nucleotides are TGTGCCAGCATTCAGACAGATGGAGCTTTCTTT.

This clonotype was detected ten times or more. DNA for the CDR3: TGTGCCAGCAGGAACCCGGGAGCGGGAGATACGCAGTATTTT. Amino acid sequence: CASRNPGAGDTQYF. V and J are TRBV6-1 and TRBJ2-3; D is possibly TRBD2 (6 bases). Germline CDR1 and CDR2: MNHNS and SASEGT. The germline V and J ends were trimmed by 6 bases and 5 bases, with 15 bases remaining between them. The CDR3 spans 14 residues.

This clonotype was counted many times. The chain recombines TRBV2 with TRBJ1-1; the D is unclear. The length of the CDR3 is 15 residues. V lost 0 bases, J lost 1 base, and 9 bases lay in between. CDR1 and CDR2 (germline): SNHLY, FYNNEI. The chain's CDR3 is CASSEARHTNTEAFF. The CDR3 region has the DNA TGTGCCAGCAGTGAAGCCAGGCACACGAACACTGAAGCTTTCTTT.

The CDR3 is CAWSVGGGHRYEQYF. Written as DNA, the CDR3 is TGTGCCTGGAGTGTAGGGGGGGGTCACAGGTACGAGCAGTACTTC. The chain is built from TRBV30 and TRBJ2-7; D perhaps matches TRBD2 (7 bases). Per germline, CDR1 GTSNPN and CDR2 SVGIG (reference sequence). The CDR3 loop spans 15 amino acids. Trimming took 0 bases from V and 4 from J, leaving 16 bases between them.

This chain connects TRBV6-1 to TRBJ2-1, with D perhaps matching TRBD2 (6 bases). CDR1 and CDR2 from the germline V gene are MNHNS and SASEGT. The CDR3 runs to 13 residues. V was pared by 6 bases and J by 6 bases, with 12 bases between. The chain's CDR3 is CASRTTSTNEQFF. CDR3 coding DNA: TGTGCCAGCAGGACGACTAGTACCAATGAGCAGTTCTTC.

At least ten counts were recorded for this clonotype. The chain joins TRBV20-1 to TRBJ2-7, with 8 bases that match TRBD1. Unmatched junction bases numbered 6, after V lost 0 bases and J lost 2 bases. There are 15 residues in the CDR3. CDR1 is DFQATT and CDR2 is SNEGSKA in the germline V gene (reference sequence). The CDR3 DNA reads TGCAGTGCTAGAGATCCAGGACAGGGCGCCTACGAGCAGTACTTC. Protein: CSARDPGQGAYEQYF.

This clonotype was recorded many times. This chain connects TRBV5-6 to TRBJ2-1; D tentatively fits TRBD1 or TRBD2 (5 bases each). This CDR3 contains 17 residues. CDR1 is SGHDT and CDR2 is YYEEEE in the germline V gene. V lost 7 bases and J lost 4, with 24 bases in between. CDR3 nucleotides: TGTGCCAGCGGTGTAGCGTGGACGGGACGCGGATACAATGAGCAGTTCTTC. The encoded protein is CASGVAWTGRGYNEQFF.

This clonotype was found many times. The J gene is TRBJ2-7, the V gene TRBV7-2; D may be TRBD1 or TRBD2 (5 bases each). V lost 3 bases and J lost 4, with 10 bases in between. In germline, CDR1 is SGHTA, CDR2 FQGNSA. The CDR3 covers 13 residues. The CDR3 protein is CASSFRDGYEQYF. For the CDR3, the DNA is TGTGCCAGCAGCTTTCGGGACGGGTACGAGCAGTACTTC.

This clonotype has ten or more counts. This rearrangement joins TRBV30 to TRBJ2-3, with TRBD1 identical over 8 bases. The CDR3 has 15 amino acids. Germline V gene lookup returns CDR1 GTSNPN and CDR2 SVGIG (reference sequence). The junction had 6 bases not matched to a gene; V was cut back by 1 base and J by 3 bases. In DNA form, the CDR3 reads TGTGCCTGGAGTGGATGGACAGGGAGGACAGATACGCAGTATTTT. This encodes CAWSGWTGRTDTQYF.

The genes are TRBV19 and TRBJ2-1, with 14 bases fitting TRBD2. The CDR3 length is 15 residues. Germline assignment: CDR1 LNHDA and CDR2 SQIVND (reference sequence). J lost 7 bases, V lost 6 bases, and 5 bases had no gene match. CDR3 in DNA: TGTGCCAGTAGCGGACTAGCGGGAGGAGAGAATGAGCAGTTCTTC. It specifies CASSGLAGGENEQFF.

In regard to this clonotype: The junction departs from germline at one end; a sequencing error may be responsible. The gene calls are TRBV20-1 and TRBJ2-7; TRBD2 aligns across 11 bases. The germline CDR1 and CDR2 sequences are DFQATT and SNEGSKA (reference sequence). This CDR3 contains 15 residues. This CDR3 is CSATPRLAGPYEQHF. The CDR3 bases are TGCAGTGCTACCCCTCGACTAGCGGGGCCCTACGAGCAGCACTTC.

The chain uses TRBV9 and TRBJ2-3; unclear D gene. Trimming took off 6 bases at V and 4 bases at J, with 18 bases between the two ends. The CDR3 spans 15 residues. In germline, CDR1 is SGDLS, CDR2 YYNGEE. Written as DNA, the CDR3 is TGTGCCAGCACCCCCCACGGGCGTGTCCCAGATACGCAGTATTTT. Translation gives CASTPHGRVPDTQYF.

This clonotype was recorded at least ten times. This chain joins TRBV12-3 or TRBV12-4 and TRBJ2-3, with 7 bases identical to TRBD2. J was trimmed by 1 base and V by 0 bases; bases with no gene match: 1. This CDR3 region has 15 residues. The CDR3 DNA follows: TGTGCCAGCAGTTTAGCCGCGGGAGGCACAGATACGCAGTATTTT. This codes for CASSLAAGGTDTQYF.

In nucleotides, the CDR3 is TGTGCCTTTACAGGGGGCTTTGGTTCACCCCTCCACTTT. The encoded protein is CAFTGGFGSPLHF. V gene TRBV30 combines with J gene TRBJ1-6; 9 bases map to TRBD1. After removal of 7 bases from V and 9 bases from J, the junction contained 7 bases not matched to a gene. CDR1 is GTSNPN, CDR2 SVGIG, per germline (reference sequence). CDR3 length equals 13 residues.

The CDR3: CASSLDPATNEKLFF. The DNA of the CDR3 is TGTGCCAGCAGTTTAGATCCGGCAACTAATGAAAAACTGTTTTTT. V and J are TRBV12-3 or TRBV12-4 and TRBJ1-4; D not certain. The CDR3 has 15 residues. V lost 1 base to trimming and J lost 0 bases, with 6 bases between them.

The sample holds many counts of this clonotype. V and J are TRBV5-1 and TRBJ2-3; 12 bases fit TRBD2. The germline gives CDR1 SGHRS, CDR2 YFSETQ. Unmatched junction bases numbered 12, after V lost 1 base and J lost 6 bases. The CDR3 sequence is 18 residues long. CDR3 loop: CASSLQLAGGSRSDTQYF. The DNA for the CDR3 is TGCGCCAGCAGCTTGCAACTAGCGGGAGGTTCTAGGAGTGATACGCAGTATTTT. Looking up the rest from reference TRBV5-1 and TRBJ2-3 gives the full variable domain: KAGVTQTPRYLIKTRGQQVTLSCSPISGHRSVSWYQQTPGQGLQFLFEYFSETQRNKGNFPGRFSGRQFSNSRSEMNVSTLELGDSALYLCASSLQLAGGSRSDTQYFGPGTRLTVL.

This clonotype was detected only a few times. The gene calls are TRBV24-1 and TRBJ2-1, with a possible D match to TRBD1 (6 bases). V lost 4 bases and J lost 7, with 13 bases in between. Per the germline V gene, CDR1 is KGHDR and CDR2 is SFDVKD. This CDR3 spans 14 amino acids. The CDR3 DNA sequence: TGTGCCACCAGTGACGGGACAAGAGGGAATGAGCAGTTCTTC. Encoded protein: CATSDGTRGNEQFF.

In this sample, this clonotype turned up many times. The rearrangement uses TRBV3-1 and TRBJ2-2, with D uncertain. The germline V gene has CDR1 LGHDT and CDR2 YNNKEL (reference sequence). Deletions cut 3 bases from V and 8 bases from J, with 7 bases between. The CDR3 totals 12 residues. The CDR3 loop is CASSQRVGELFF. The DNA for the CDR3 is TGTGCCAGCAGCCAGCGAGTGGGGGAGCTGTTTTTT.

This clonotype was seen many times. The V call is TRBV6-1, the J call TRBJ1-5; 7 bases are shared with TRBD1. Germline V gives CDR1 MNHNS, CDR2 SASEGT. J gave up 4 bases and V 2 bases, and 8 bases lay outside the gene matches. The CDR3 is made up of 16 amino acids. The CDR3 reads CASSEIPPGQNQPQHF. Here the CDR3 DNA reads TGTGCCAGCAGTGAAATTCCGCCGGGACAGAATCAGCCCCAGCATTTT.